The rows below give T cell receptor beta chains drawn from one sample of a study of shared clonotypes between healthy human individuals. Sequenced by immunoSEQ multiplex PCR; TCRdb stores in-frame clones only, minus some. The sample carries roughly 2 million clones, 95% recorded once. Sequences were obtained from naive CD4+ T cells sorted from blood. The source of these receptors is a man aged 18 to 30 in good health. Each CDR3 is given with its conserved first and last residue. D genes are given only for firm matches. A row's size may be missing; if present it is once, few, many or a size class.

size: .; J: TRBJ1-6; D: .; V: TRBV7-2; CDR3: CASRPFSGDNSPLHF; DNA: TGTGCCAGCAGACCGTTCAGTGGTGATAATTCACCCCTCCACTTT
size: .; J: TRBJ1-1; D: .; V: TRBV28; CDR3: CASSPRGGVSEAFF; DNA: TGTGCCAGCAGTCCTAGGGGGGGCGTCAGTGAAGCTTTCTTT
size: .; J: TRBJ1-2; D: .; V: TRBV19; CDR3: CASSISQNYGYTF; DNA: TGTGCCAGTAGTATCTCCCAGAACTATGGCTACACCTTC
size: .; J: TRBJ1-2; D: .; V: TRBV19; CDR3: CATALDTANYGYTF; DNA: TGTGCCACCGCCCTGGACACTGCTAACTATGGCTACACCTTC
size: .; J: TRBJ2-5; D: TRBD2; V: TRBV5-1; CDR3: CASIGGGGGSGETQYF; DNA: TGCGCCAGCATTGGGGGAGGTGGCGGGAGTGGAGAGACCCAGTACTTC
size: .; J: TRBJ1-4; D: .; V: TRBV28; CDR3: CASSSPDGREKLFF; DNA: TGTGCCAGCAGTTCCCCGGATGGCCGGGAAAAACTGTTTTTT
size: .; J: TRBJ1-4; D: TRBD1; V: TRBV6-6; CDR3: CASSSGDREKLFF; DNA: TGTGCCAGCAGTTCCGGGGACAGGGAAAAACTGTTTTTT
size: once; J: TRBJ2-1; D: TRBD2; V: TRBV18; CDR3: CASSGLAGGRQNNEQFF; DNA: TGTGCCAGCTCCGGACTAGCGGGAGGGCGGCAGAACAATGAGCAGTTCTTC
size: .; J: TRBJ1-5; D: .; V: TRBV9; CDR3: CASSVGGVGYQPQHF; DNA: TGTGCCAGCAGCGTAGGAGGGGTCGGTTATCAGCCCCAGCATTTT
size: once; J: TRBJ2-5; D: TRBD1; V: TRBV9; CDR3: CASNLQGYQETQYF; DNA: TGTGCCAGCAACCTACAGGGGTACCAAGAGACCCAGTACTTC
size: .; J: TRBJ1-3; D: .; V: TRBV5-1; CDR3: CASSSEGGNTIYF; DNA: TGCGCCAGCAGCTCAGAGGGTGGAAACACCATATATTTT
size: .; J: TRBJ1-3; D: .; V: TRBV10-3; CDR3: CAIRGPLEGNTIYF; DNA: TGTGCCATCAGAGGACCCCTGGAAGGAAACACCATATATTTT
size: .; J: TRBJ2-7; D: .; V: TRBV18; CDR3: CASSPKRNGYEQYF; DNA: TGTGCCAGCTCACCAAAAAGGAACGGCTACGAGCAGTACTTC
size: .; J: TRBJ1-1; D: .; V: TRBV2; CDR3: CASRDRNMNTEAFF; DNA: TGTGCCAGCAGGGACAGAAACATGAACACTGAAGCTTTCTTT
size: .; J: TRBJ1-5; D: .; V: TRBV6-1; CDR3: CASSSKGGSNQPQHF; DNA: TGTGCCAGCAGTTCAAAAGGGGGTAGCAATCAGCCCCAGCATTTT
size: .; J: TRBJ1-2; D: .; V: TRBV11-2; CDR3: CASSLDRIVEVAF; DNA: TGTGCCAGCAGCTTAGATCGAATTGTCGAGGTAGCCTTC
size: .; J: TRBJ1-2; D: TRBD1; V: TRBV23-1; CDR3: CASSHRTGESGYTF; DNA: TGCGCCAGCAGTCACCGGACAGGGGAGAGTGGCTACACCTTC
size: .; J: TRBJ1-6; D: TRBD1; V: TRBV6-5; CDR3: CASSYTDRDNSPLHF; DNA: TGTGCCAGCAGTTACACAGACAGGGATAATTCACCCCTCCACTTT
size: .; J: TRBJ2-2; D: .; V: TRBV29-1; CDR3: CSVEQGLTGELFF; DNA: TGCAGCGTTGAACAGGGGTTGACCGGGGAGCTGTTTTTT
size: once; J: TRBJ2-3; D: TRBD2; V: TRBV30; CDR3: CAWSVSGVAGLTDTQYF; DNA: TGTGCCTGGAGTGTAAGTGGAGTAGCGGGACTCACAGATACGCAGTATTTT
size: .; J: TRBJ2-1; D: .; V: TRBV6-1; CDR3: CASSERNEQFF; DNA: TGTGCCAGCAGTGAACGCAATGAGCAGTTCTTC
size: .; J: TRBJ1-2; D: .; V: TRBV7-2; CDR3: CASSLRELVVLF; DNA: TGTGCCAGCAGCTTGAGGGAGCTTGTTGTCCTCTTC
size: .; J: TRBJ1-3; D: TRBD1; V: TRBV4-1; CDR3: CASSWGQGELDGNTIYF; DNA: TGCGCCAGCAGCTGGGGACAGGGGGAATTGGACGGAAACACCATATATTTT
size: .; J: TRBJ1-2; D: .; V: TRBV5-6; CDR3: CASSPGHRPNYGYTF; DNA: TGTGCCAGCAGCCCGGGACACCGCCCAAACTATGGCTACACCTTC
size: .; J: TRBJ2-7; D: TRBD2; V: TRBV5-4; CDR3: CASSLGLAGGYEQYF; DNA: TGTGCCAGCAGCTTGGGTCTAGCGGGGGGCTACGAGCAGTACTTC
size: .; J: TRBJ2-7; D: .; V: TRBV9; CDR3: CASSVEAGVRGYEQYF; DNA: TGTGCCAGCAGCGTAGAGGCAGGGGTTAGAGGCTACGAGCAGTACTTC
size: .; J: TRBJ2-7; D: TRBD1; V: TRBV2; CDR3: CASSVPRDRGGYEQYF; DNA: TGTGCCAGCAGTGTTCCCCGGGACAGGGGCGGTTACGAGCAGTACTTC
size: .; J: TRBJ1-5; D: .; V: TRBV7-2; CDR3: CASSRGDYSNQPQHF; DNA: TGTGCCAGCAGTCGAGGGGACTATAGCAATCAGCCCCAGCATTTT
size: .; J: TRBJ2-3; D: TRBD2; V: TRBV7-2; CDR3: CASTQAGGATDTQYF; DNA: TGTGCCAGCACCCAAGCGGGGGGGGCCACAGATACGCAGTATTTT
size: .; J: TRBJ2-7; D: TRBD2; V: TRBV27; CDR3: CASSLREGSEQYF; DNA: TGTGCCAGCAGTCTGCGGGAGGGGTCCGAGCAGTACTTC
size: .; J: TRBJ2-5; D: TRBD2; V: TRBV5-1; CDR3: CASSLLATETQYF; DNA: TGCGCCAGCAGCTTACTAGCGACGGAGACCCAGTACTTC
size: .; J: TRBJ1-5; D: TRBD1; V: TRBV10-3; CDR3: CAISESHGTENQPQHF; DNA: TGTGCCATCAGTGAGTCCCACGGGACAGAAAATCAGCCCCAGCATTTT
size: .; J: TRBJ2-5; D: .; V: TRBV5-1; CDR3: CASSLGLGQETQYF; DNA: TGCGCCAGCAGCCTCGGCCTAGGCCAAGAGACCCAGTACTTC
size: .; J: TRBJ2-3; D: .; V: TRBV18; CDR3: CASSPLALAGSSTDTQYF; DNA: TGTGCCAGCTCACCACTCGCCCTGGCAGGGTCTAGCACAGATACGCAGTATTTT
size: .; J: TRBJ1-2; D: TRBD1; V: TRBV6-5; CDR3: CASSTQGVGGYTF; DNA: TGTGCCAGCAGTACCCAGGGGGTCGGTGGCTACACCTTC
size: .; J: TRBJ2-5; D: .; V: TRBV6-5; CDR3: CASSYSTGSYQETQYF; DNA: TGTGCCAGCAGTTACTCAACAGGGTCGTACCAAGAGACCCAGTACTTC
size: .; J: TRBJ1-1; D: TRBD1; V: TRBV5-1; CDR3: CASSVGGTGTAGTEAFF; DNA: TGCGCCAGCAGCGTAGGCGGGACAGGGACAGCGGGCACTGAAGCTTTCTTT
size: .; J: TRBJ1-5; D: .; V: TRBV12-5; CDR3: CASGLGQLGNQPQHF; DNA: TGTGCTAGTGGTTTGGGACAGCTGGGAAATCAGCCCCAGCATTTT
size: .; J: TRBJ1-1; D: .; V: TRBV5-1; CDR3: CASSPGRPMNTEAFF; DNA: TGCGCCAGCAGCCCGGGACGCCCCATGAACACTGAAGCTTTCTTT
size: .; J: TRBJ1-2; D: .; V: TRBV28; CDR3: CASSHRDYGYTF; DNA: TGTGCCAGCAGCCACCGGGACTATGGCTACACCTTC
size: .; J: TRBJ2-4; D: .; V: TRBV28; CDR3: CASSHRGGVKNIQYF; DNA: TGTGCCAGCAGTCACAGGGGAGGCGTCAAAAACATTCAGTACTTC
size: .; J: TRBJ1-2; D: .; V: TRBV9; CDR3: CASRGRTVYGYTF; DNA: TGTGCCAGCAGAGGGCGGACAGTCTATGGCTACACCTTC
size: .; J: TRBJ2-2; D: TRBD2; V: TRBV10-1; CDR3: CASSGTSGKGNTGELFF; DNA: TGCGCCAGCAGTGGAACTAGCGGGAAAGGGAACACCGGGGAGCTGTTTTTT
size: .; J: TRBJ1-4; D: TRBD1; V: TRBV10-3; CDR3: CAISATKTGASEKLFF; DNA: TGTGCCATCAGTGCGACAAAGACAGGGGCGAGTGAAAAACTGTTTTTT